This T cell receptor beta chain was recovered during a study of T cell repertoires in cytomegalovirus infection. In its sample, this clonotype was seen a few times. Germline loops: CDR1 SGHVS, CDR2 FQNEAQ. The CDR3 is 16 amino acids. V was shortened by 1 base and J by 0 bases, with 7 bases between the two germline ends. TCRdb re-called the reads through MiXCR, storing one row per CDR3 protein. Among about 740,000 distinct CDR3 sequences listed, roughly a third were seen once. The chain is built from TRBV7-8 and TRBJ2-6, with D maybe TRBD1 (5 bases). This TCR was sampled from a human donor in good health (CMV status not recorded). Some clones in this sample may be carry-over from other donors' samples. The material sequenced was PBMCs. CDR3 coding DNA: TGTGCCAGCAGCTTAGGCAGGGTCTCTGGGGCCAACGTCCTGACTTTC. Translation: CASSLGRVSGANVLTF.